Below are 27 T cell receptor beta chains sequenced from a single sample in a study of somatic mutations in cytotoxic T cells in rheumatoid arthritis. Sequenced by immunoSEQ multiplex PCR; TCRdb stores in-frame clones only, minus some. The sample lists approximately 13,000 clones; 70% to 85% were seen once. Specimen: CD8+ T cells sorted from blood. Receptor source: a woman in her thirties or forties in good health.

The chain has TRBV5-8 and TRBJ2-1; 8 nucleotides line up with TRBD1. The germline CDR1 and CDR2 sequences are SGHTS and YDEGEE. The CDR3 extends over 17 amino acids. Unmatched junction bases numbered 11, after V lost 2 bases and J lost 4 bases. Written as DNA, the CDR3 is TGTGCCAGCAGCTTTTTACGCGGGACAGGTCCATACAATGAGCAGTTCTTC. This codes for CASSFLRGTGPYNEQFF. Variable domain in full (rest from reference TRBV5-8 and TRBJ2-1): EAGVTQSPTHLIKTRGQQATLRCSPISGHTSVYWYQQALGLGLQFLLWYDEGEERNRGNFPPRFSGRQFPNYSSELNVNALELEDSALYLCASSFLRGTGPYNEQFFGPGTRLTVL.

The chain joins TRBV4-3 to TRBJ1-1; a weak D match, TRBD1 (5 bases). Germline V gene lookup returns CDR1 LGHNA and CDR2 YSLEER. The V gene lost 4 bases and the J gene lost 7 bases, with 19 bases spanning the gap. CDR3 size: 15 residues. The CDR3 bases are TGCGCCAGCAGCCCCCTCGCCGGGGCCGGGGGTGAAGCTTTCTTT. As protein: CASSPLAGAGGEAFF.

This clone was detected only a few times. The chain has TRBV9 and TRBJ1-2, with D unresolved. V gave up 3 bases and J gave up 6 bases, with 9 bases separating them. CDR1 SGDLS and CDR2 YYNGEE come from the germline V gene. The CDR3 loop spans 12 amino acids. The CDR3 DNA reads as TGTGCCAGCAGCGCCCCCGCCGATGGCTACACCTTC. Protein sequence: CASSAPADGYTF. The whole variable domain, remainder taken from reference TRBV9 and TRBJ1-2, is DSGVTQTPKHLITATGQRVTLRCSPRSGDLSVYWYQQSLDQGLQFLIQYYNGEERAKGNILERFSAQQFPDLHSELNLSSLELGDSALYFCASSAPADGYTFGSGTRLTVV.

V gene TRBV29-1 combines with J gene TRBJ2-4, with TRBD2 matching 11 bases. In germline, CDR1 is SQVTM, CDR2 ANQGSEA. The CDR3 is 18 residues long. Unmatched junction bases numbered 9, after V lost 2 bases and J lost 0 bases. CDR3 sequence: CSVEILAGEVGAKNIQYF. CDR3 DNA sequence: TGCAGCGTTGAAATACTAGCGGGAGAGGTGGGAGCCAAAAACATTCAGTACTTC. Variable domain in full (rest from reference TRBV29-1 and TRBJ2-4): SAVISQKPSRDICQRGTSLTIQCQVDSQVTMMFWYRQQPGQSLTLIATANQGSEATYESGFVIDKFPISRPNLTFSTLTVSNMSPEDSSIYLCSVEILAGEVGAKNIQYFGAGTRLSVL.

This clone was detected a few times. V gene TRBV7-9 combines with J gene TRBJ1-6; D remains unclear. Trimming removed 1 base at V and 12 bases at J, with 13 bases between. The CDR3 contains 14 residues. Germline CDR1 and CDR2: SEHNR and FQNEAQ (reference sequence). CDR3: CASSLGQELEPLHF. The CDR3 DNA is TGTGCCAGCAGCTTAGGGCAGGAGTTGGAACCCCTCCACTTT.

The chain combines TRBV5-6 with TRBJ2-2; no firm D call. Looked up from germline, CDR1 is SGHDT and CDR2 is YYEEEE. CDR3 length equals 12 residues. V was shortened by 0 bases and J by 6 bases, with 3 bases between the two germline ends. For the CDR3, the DNA is TGTGCCAGCAGCTTGGGGCCCGGGGAGCTGTTTTTT. Its translation: CASSLGPGELFF.

For the CDR3, the DNA is TGTGCCTGGAGTGCCCTGACGGAACAGGGAGATACGCAGTATTTT. Its protein is CAWSALTEQGDTQYF. This sequence joins TRBV30 and TRBJ2-3; perhaps TRBD1 as D (6 bases). V lost 1 base and J lost 5, with 16 bases in between. There are 15 residues in the CDR3. The germline V gene has CDR1 GTSNPN and CDR2 SVGIG (reference sequence).

This sequence joins TRBV7-5 and TRBJ1-5. TRBV7-5 has pseudogene status. The CDR3 has 15 amino acids. The CDR3 DNA follows: TGTGCCAGAAGCTTGGGCGGAACTAGCAATCAGCCCCAGCATTTT. Protein sequence: CARSLGGTSNQPQHF.

This clone has only one observation. The chain joins TRBV2 to TRBJ2-2, with no clear D. V was clipped by 6 bases and J by 5 bases, with 7 bases between them. CDR1 SNHLY and CDR2 FYNNEI come from the germline V gene. The CDR3 covers 12 residues. For the CDR3, the DNA is TGTGCCAGCAGATTATATACCGGGGAGCTGTTTTTT. Its translation: CASRLYTGELFF.

This chain links TRBV6-5 with TRBJ1-2; D unresolved. The V gene's germline CDR1 is MNHEY and CDR2 SVGAGI. With 3 bases removed from V and 0 bases from J, the gap between germline ends came to 8 bases. This CDR3 has 14 amino acids. CDR3 loop: CASSYLGTNYGYTF. The CDR3 DNA reads as TGTGCCAGCAGTTATCTAGGGACTAACTATGGCTACACCTTC.

DNA for the CDR3: TGTGCCAGCAGCTCGTACGACCAGGGGAGGGCTGAAGCTTTCTTT. Its protein is CASSSYDQGRAEAFF. V usage is TRBV7-6 and J usage is TRBJ1-1, with D perhaps TRBD1 (6 bases). CDR3 length equals 15 residues. The germline V gene has CDR1 SGHVS and CDR2 FNYEAQ. V was trimmed by 4 bases and J by 6 bases, leaving 18 bases between them.

The table lists this clone with a few counts. The chain couples TRBV5-8 to TRBJ1-1, with D tentatively TRBD1 (6 bases). Germline V lookup: CDR1 SGHTS, CDR2 YDEGEE. The V and J ends lost 2 bases and 7 bases respectively, with 9 bases between them. CDR3 length equals 12 residues. The CDR3 DNA reads as TGTGCCAGCAGCTTAGCCAGGGGTGAAGCTTTCTTT. Translating it yields CASSLARGEAFF.

The gene calls are TRBV10-2 and TRBJ1-1; 7 bases align to TRBD1. The CDR3 is 15 amino acids. V lost 2 bases and J lost 3; bases outside the gene matches: 6. Germline CDR1 is WSHSY and CDR2 is SAAADI. The CDR3 here is CASSETSGGHTEAFF. In DNA, the CDR3 is TGCGCCAGCAGTGAGACCTCAGGGGGACACACTGAAGCTTTCTTT.

This clone showed up just once. The chain has TRBV7-6 and TRBJ1-2, with D perhaps TRBD1 (5 bases). From germline, CDR1 is SGHVS and CDR2 FNYEAQ. The CDR3 has 15 amino acids. V was trimmed by 0 bases and J by 1 base, leaving 9 bases between them. The CDR3 DNA reads as TGTGCCAGCAGCTTAGCCCAGGGTGGTAACTATGGCTACACCTTC. Translation gives CASSLAQGGNYGYTF.

A few counts support this clone. J is TRBJ1-2 and V is TRBV5-8; D is unresolved. V shed 4 bases and J shed 4 bases, with 2 bases lying between them. CDR1 and CDR2 from the germline V gene are SGHTS and YDEGEE. The CDR3 totals 10 residues. The CDR3 here is CASSGYGYTF. For the CDR3, the DNA is TGTGCCAGCAGCGGCTATGGCTACACCTTC.

The J gene is TRBJ2-5, the V gene TRBV2; D gene unclear. The germline CDR1 and CDR2 sequences are SNHLY and FYNNEI. This CDR3 spans 14 amino acids. Trimming stripped 2 bases from V and 1 base from J, with 8 bases between. This CDR3 is CASSERAPQETQYF. CDR3 nucleotides: TGTGCCAGCAGTGAACGGGCACCCCAAGAGACCCAGTACTTC.

The chain has TRBV9 and TRBJ1-4; D unresolved. The CDR3 covers 14 residues. From germline, CDR1 is SGDLS and CDR2 YYNGEE. Trimming took off 5 bases at V and 8 bases at J, with 16 bases between the two ends. The CDR3 region has the DNA TGTGCCAGCAGTGTTATCCCGGGTCCCGAAAAACTGTTTTTT. This translates into CASSVIPGPEKLFF.

The rearrangement joins TRBV7-8 to TRBJ2-1, with 11 bases aligning to TRBD2. This CDR3 comprises 14 residues. Per the germline V gene, CDR1 is SGHVS and CDR2 is FQNEAQ. The V gene end was trimmed by 5 bases and the J gene end by 6 bases; junction bases not matched to a gene: 3. The CDR3 DNA is TGTGCCAGCAGCGAGGGACTAGCGGTCAATGAGCAGTTCTTC. It specifies CASSEGLAVNEQFF.

The chain recombines TRBV27 with TRBJ1-1; D remains unclear. The CDR3 extends over 14 amino acids. V lost 3 bases to trimming and J lost 2 bases, with 10 bases between them. From germline, CDR1 is MNHEY and CDR2 SMNVEV (reference sequence). The CDR3 reads CASSFAGYNTEAFF. CDR3 in DNA: TGTGCCAGCAGTTTTGCGGGGTATAACACTGAAGCTTTCTTT.

The chain joins TRBV18 to TRBJ1-1; weak D call: TRBD1 (5 bases). V lost 5 bases to trimming and J lost 1 base, with 14 bases between them. The CDR3 sequence is 15 residues long. The germline CDR1 and CDR2 sequences are KGHSH and LQKENI. The chain's CDR3 is CASSLGPVWNTEAFF. The CDR3 coding sequence is TGTGCCAGCTCATTGGGACCCGTATGGAACACTGAAGCTTTCTTT.

The chain is built from TRBV29-1 and TRBJ2-7; TRBD1 agrees at 9 bases. This CDR3 is 15 amino acids long. Germline loops: CDR1 SQVTM, CDR2 ANQGSEA. V lost 4 bases and J lost 5; bases outside the gene matches: 12. Written as DNA, the CDR3 is TGCAGCGTTGCGGAGAGGACAGGGGCTTCAGACGAGCAGTACTTC. Amino acid sequence: CSVAERTGASDEQYF.

Only one count was recorded for this clone. The rearrangement links TRBV12-5 to TRBJ2-7; 11 bases align to TRBD1. Germline V gene lookup returns CDR1 LGHNT and CDR2 FRNRAP. V dropped 2 bases and J dropped 0; count of bases not matched to a gene: 6. The CDR3 covers 17 residues. CDR3 sequence reads: CASGLPGQGASSYEQYF. CDR3 nucleotide sequence: TGTGCTAGTGGTTTGCCAGGACAGGGGGCTAGCTCCTACGAGCAGTACTTC.

This clone has only a few counts. J is TRBJ2-7 and V is TRBV7-3; D unresolved. Trimming pared 3 bases from V and 5 bases from J, leaving 5 bases between. The V gene's germline CDR1 is SGHTA and CDR2 FQGTGA. This CDR3 comprises 11 residues. The CDR3 region has the DNA TGTGCCAGCAGCTTCGTAAACGAGCAGTACTTC. Translating it yields CASSFVNEQYF.

The chain is built from TRBV6-5 and TRBJ1-2; perhaps TRBD1 as D (5 bases). Germline CDR1 MNHEY, CDR2 SVGAGI. The CDR3 covers 12 residues. Trimming shortened V by 8 bases and J by 4 bases, and 11 bases separated the two germline ends. For the CDR3, the DNA is TGTGCCAGCGGGGCCCCCATCTATGGCTACACCTTC. Its protein product is CASGAPIYGYTF.

The V and J genes are TRBV10-1 and TRBJ1-1; TRBD1 matches 7 bases. The CDR3 loop spans 12 amino acids. Per the germline V gene, CDR1 is WNHNN and CDR2 is SYGVQD (reference sequence). V trimming: 6 bases; J trimming: 8 bases; junction bases outside the gene matches: 6. In DNA, the CDR3 is TGCGCCAGCAGCGCCTCAGGGGGGGAAGCTTTCTTT. This encodes CASSASGGEAFF.

Regarding this clone: An end of the junction does not agree with germline; a read error may underlie this. The V and J genes are TRBV4-1 and TRBJ2-1; TRBD2 aligns across 9 bases. This CDR3 has 15 residues. CDR1 MGHRA and CDR2 YSYEKL come from the germline V gene. This chain's CDR3 is CANSPTSGTSLEQFF. CDR3 sequence (DNA): TGCGCCAACAGCCCGACTAGCGGTACTAGTTTGGAGCAGTTCTTC.

The V gene is TRBV7-8, the J gene TRBJ2-7; D is ambiguous. Germline-derived CDR1 and CDR2 are SGHVS and FQNEAQ. V was cut by 2 bases and J by 0 bases, with 8 bases left in between. The CDR3 runs to 14 residues. The CDR3 here is CASSLSGYSYEQYF. CDR3 nucleotides: TGTGCCAGCAGCTTATCCGGGTACTCCTACGAGCAGTACTTC.